Following are 31 T cell receptor beta chains from one sample sequenced in a study of OX40 agonist ivuxolimab in advanced cancers. Generated by immunoSEQ multiplex PCR, the TCRdb table keeps only in-frame clones and is missing some. The data show tens of thousands of clones, about 89% seen once. The sequencing here drew on CD4+ or CD8+ T cells sorted from blood, taken in a trial of the OX40 agonist ivuxolimab. The receptors derive from an adult with an advanced solid tumor such as melanoma, head and neck, liver or kidney cancer.

This rearrangement joins TRBV15 to TRBJ1-4, with D hard to call. With 0 bases removed from V and 2 bases from J, the gap between germline ends came to 16 bases. The length of the CDR3 is 18 residues. Germline V CDR1 and CDR2: LNHNV, YYDKDF (reference sequence). CDR3 nucleotides: TGTGCCACCAGCAGAGAAGGGATTGGGGTCGGGACTAATGAAAAACTGTTTTTT. Translation: CATSREGIGVGTNEKLFF. Filled out from reference TRBV15 and TRBJ1-4, the complete variable domain reads DAMVIQNPRYQVTQFGKPVTLSCSQTLNHNVMYWYQQKSSQAPKLLFHYYDKDFNNEADTPDNFQSRRPNTSFCFLDIRSPGLGDTAMYLCATSREGIGVGTNEKLFFGSGTQLSVL.

This rearrangement joins TRBV4-1 to TRBJ1-3; the D gene is possibly TRBD1 (6 bases). Trimming cost V 4 bases and J 9 bases, with 16 bases left between them. CDR3 size: 14 residues. Germline CDR1 reads MGHRA; CDR2 reads YSYEKL. CDR3 DNA: TGCGCCAGCAGCCTTATGGGGGCAGGGACCACCATATATTTT. The encoded protein is CASSLMGAGTTIYF.

The CDR3 spells CASSDLAGPYYNEQFF. The CDR3 bases are TGTGCCAGCAGTGATCTAGCGGGACCCTACTACAATGAGCAGTTCTTC. The chain has TRBV2 and TRBJ2-1; TRBD2 matches 9 bases. Germline CDR1 SNHLY, CDR2 FYNNEI. This CDR3 is 16 amino acids long. Trimming at V came to 3 bases and at J to 3 bases, leaving 6 bases not matched to a gene.

CDR3 sequence reads: CASSLEHRMGYNEQFF. In nucleotides, the CDR3 is TGTGCCAGCAGCTTAGAACACCGAATGGGCTACAATGAGCAGTTCTTC. V and J are TRBV7-6 and TRBJ2-1; D is uncertain. CDR1 SGHVS and CDR2 FNYEAQ come from the germline V gene. The CDR3 is 16 amino acids. Trimming removed 1 base from V and 3 bases from J, with 13 bases in between.

The chain couples TRBV19 to TRBJ2-2; weak D call: TRBD2 (5 bases). The germline V gene encodes CDR1 LNHDA and CDR2 SQIVND (reference sequence). Trimming shortened V by 3 bases and J by 4 bases, and 9 bases separated the two germline ends. CDR3 length: 14 amino acids. Here the CDR3 reads CASSILGSTGELFF. In DNA, the CDR3 is TGTGCCAGTAGTATTCTAGGGAGCACCGGGGAGCTGTTTTTT.

This clone was counted only a few times. The rearrangement uses TRBV27 and TRBJ1-1; D not resolved. Trimming took off 5 bases at V and 8 bases at J, with 15 bases between the two ends. The CDR3 length is 13 residues. Germline CDR1 reads MNHEY; CDR2 reads SMNVEV (reference sequence). CDR3 amino acids: CASSIVVGQEAFF. CDR3 coding DNA: TGTGCCAGCAGTATTGTGGTAGGGCAGGAAGCTTTCTTT.

The V and J genes are TRBV6-6 and TRBJ2-7; D is undetermined. Germline loops: CDR1 MNHNY, CDR2 SVGAGI (reference sequence). The CDR3 covers 15 residues. The V gene lost 7 bases and the J gene lost 5 bases, with 21 bases spanning the gap. DNA for the CDR3: TGTGCCAGCACACCGAGCCTCGGATTACAGAACGAGCAGTACTTC. It is translated as CASTPSLGLQNEQYF.

This chain connects TRBV28 to TRBJ2-7; 10 bases are a match to TRBD1. The CDR3 spans 14 residues. Per germline, CDR1 MDHEN and CDR2 SYDVKM. V shed 5 bases and J 4 bases; nucleotides not matched to a gene: 5. The CDR3 is CASSPGQGGYEQYF. The DNA of the CDR3 is TGTGCCAGCAGTCCTGGACAGGGGGGATACGAGCAGTACTTC.

This chain connects TRBV5-8 to TRBJ1-5, with a possible D match to TRBD1 (5 bases). Trimming removed 8 bases at V and 1 base at J, with 16 bases between. Germline V gene sequence: CDR1 SGHTS, CDR2 YDEGEE. The CDR3 is made up of 15 amino acids. As DNA, the CDR3 is TGTGCCAGTGCTCCCGGAGGACACAGCAATCAGCCCCAGCATTTT. This sequence encodes CASAPGGHSNQPQHF.

As for this clone: The same CDR3 arises from other DNA sequences in this sample as well. This sequence joins TRBV10-2 and TRBJ2-7; the D is unclear. CDR3 size: 16 residues. Trimming removed 0 bases from V and 3 bases from J, with 15 bases in between. Germline V lookup: CDR1 WSHSY, CDR2 SAAADI. DNA of the CDR3: TGCGCCAGCAGTGAGTCACAAGTACCGATCGACTACGAGCAGTACTTC. It translates to CASSESQVPIDYEQYF.

The chain links TRBV19 to TRBJ2-3; 7 positions match TRBD2. Germline loops: CDR1 LNHDA, CDR2 SQIVND (reference sequence). The CDR3 contains 16 residues. The V segment lost 3 bases and the J segment 0 bases; nucleotides outside the gene matches: 6. The CDR3 nucleotides are TGTGCCAGTAGTATGTCTAGCGGATCTAGCACAGATACGCAGTATTTT. Encoded protein: CASSMSSGSSTDTQYF.

J is TRBJ2-7 and V is TRBV27, with a possible D match to TRBD2 (7 bases). This CDR3 is 14 amino acids long. Germline V gene sequence: CDR1 MNHEY, CDR2 SMNVEV (reference sequence). V lost 3 bases and J 4 bases, leaving 13 bases between the germline ends. The CDR3 DNA reads TGTGCCAGCAGTTTGACGGGGGGCGGGTACGAGCAGTACTTC. Its protein product is CASSLTGGGYEQYF.

This clone appeared a single time. The chain uses TRBV5-4 and TRBJ2-3, with D unclear. Germline assignment: CDR1 SGHNT and CDR2 YYREEE (reference sequence). Trimming shortened V by 4 bases and J by 4 bases, and 7 bases separated the two germline ends. CDR3 length: 12 amino acids. CDR3 DNA: TGTGCCAGCAGCCCGGAAGCAGATACGCAGTATTTT. Translated, it gives CASSPEADTQYF.

The chain joins TRBV9 to TRBJ2-3; D ambiguous. V lost 3 bases and J 1 base, leaving 3 bases between the germline ends. Germline V gene sequence: CDR1 SGDLS, CDR2 YYNGEE. The CDR3 runs to 12 residues. CDR3 amino acids: CASSGGTDTQYF. The DNA of the CDR3 is TGTGCCAGCAGCGGGGGCACAGATACGCAGTATTTT.

The rearrangement joins TRBV27 to TRBJ2-1, with a possible D match to TRBD2 (5 bases). Trimming removed 3 bases at V and 2 bases at J, with 11 bases between. The CDR3 spans 15 residues. CDR1 is MNHEY and CDR2 is SMNVEV in the germline V gene (reference sequence). CDR3 sequence (DNA): TGTGCCAGCAGTTTCGTCCTAGCCCCCTACAATGAGCAGTTCTTC. It translates to CASSFVLAPYNEQFF.

This clone was detected once. The rearrangement joins TRBV7-9 to TRBJ1-6, with TRBD1 as a possible D gene (5 bases). The germline V gene has CDR1 SEHNR and CDR2 FQNEAQ (reference sequence). CDR3 length: 17 residues. The V gene lost 0 bases and the J gene lost 10 bases, with 19 bases spanning the gap. The CDR3 DNA reads TGTGCCAGCAGCTTAGCGCGGGAGACACTCAGGGCATCACCCCTCCACTTT. This translates into CASSLARETLRASPLHF.

The chain carries TRBV2 and TRBJ2-3, with D possibly called TRBD1 or TRBD2 (5 bases each). Germline values: CDR1 SNHLY, CDR2 FYNNEI. This CDR3 comprises 16 residues. Trimming shortened V by 0 bases and J by 0 bases, and 10 bases separated the two germline ends. CDR3 loop: CASSEAGDQSTDTQYF. The DNA of the CDR3 is TGTGCCAGCAGTGAAGCGGGGGACCAAAGCACAGATACGCAGTATTTT.

The genes are TRBV5-6 and TRBJ1-1; D is perhaps TRBD1 (5 bases). V lost 4 bases to trimming and J lost 5 bases, with 9 bases between them. Germline V gene lookup returns CDR1 SGHDT and CDR2 YYEEEE. CDR3 length: 12 amino acids. The CDR3: CASSVRGTEAFF. In DNA form, the CDR3 reads TGTGCCAGCAGCGTGAGGGGAACTGAAGCTTTCTTT.

This chain joins TRBV19 and TRBJ2-3, with TRBD1 identical over 8 bases. Germline V gene lookup returns CDR1 LNHDA and CDR2 SQIVND (reference sequence). V shed 8 bases, J shed 4 bases, and the junction held 8 bases outside the gene matches. This CDR3 region has 14 residues. DNA of the CDR3: TGTGCCAGTTCGGACAGGGCTGGGGCAGATACGCAGTATTTT. Its translation: CASSDRAGADTQYF.

This chain connects TRBV6-5 to TRBJ2-1; TRBD1 matches at 9 bases. The CDR3 consists of 14 residues. The ends lost 7 bases at V and 4 bases at J; junction bases unmatched: 5. CDR1 and CDR2 (germline): MNHEY, SVGAGI. CDR3 region: CASTPGTGYNEQFF. CDR3 in DNA: TGTGCCAGCACCCCCGGGACAGGGTACAATGAGCAGTTCTTC.

This chain links TRBV27 with TRBJ2-7; the D gene is possibly TRBD1 (6 bases). V was shortened by 0 bases and J by 3 bases, with 15 bases between the two germline ends. CDR3 length: 16 residues. The germline gives CDR1 MNHEY, CDR2 SMNVEV (reference sequence). CDR3 sequence: CASSLSKGESDYEQYF. In nucleotides, the CDR3 is TGTGCCAGCAGTTTATCGAAGGGGGAGTCCGACTACGAGCAGTACTTC.

This rearrangement joins TRBV5-6 to TRBJ1-6; 9 bases fit TRBD1. Germline V lookup: CDR1 SGHDT, CDR2 YYEEEE. The CDR3 is 15 amino acids. V was pared by 5 bases and J by 5 bases, with 5 bases of the junction left unmatched. CDR3 nucleotide sequence: TGTGCCAGCAGGACCGGGACAGGGAATAATTCACCCCTCCACTTT. It codes for CASRTGTGNNSPLHF.

This sequence joins TRBV27 and TRBJ2-7; 8 bases are a match to TRBD1. Per germline, CDR1 MNHEY and CDR2 SMNVEV (reference sequence). The CDR3 loop spans 16 amino acids. V shed 7 bases, J shed 7 bases, and the junction held 18 bases outside the gene matches. The CDR3 region is CASTPDPPDRVREQYF. In nucleotides, the CDR3 is TGTGCCAGCACCCCTGACCCCCCGGACAGGGTGAGGGAGCAGTACTTC.

This clone was seen a single time. J is TRBJ2-3 and V is TRBV2; D remains unclear. Trimming took 7 bases from V and 0 from J, leaving 11 bases between them. The CDR3 is made up of 14 amino acids. Germline V gives CDR1 SNHLY, CDR2 FYNNEI. The CDR3 nucleotides are TGTGCCAGCAATATATACTCTAGCACAGATACGCAGTATTTT. It translates to CASNIYSSTDTQYF.

V gene TRBV11-3 combines with J gene TRBJ2-1; no clear D gene. From germline, CDR1 is SGHNT and CDR2 YENEEA. The CDR3 covers 11 residues. V lost 3 bases and J 11 bases, leaving 8 bases between the germline ends. CDR3 sequence reads: CASSFGRQQFF. CDR3 coding DNA: TGTGCCAGCAGCTTCGGCAGACAGCAGTTCTTC. Looking up the rest from reference TRBV11-3 and TRBJ2-1 gives the full variable domain: EAGVVQSPRYKIIEKKQPVAFWCNPISGHNTLYWYLQNLGQGPELLIRYENEEAVDDSQLPKDRFSAERLKGVDSTLKIQPAELGDSAVYLCASSFGRQQFFGPGTRLTVL.

This clone was observed a handful of times. This chain links TRBV5-6 with TRBJ2-3, with a possible D match to TRBD2 (6 bases). CDR1 is SGHDT and CDR2 is YYEEEE in the germline V gene. V was pared by 0 bases and J by 6 bases, with 17 bases between. The CDR3 runs 16 residues. This chain's CDR3 is CASSLGLASAQDTQYF. The DNA for the CDR3 is TGTGCCAGCAGCTTGGGTCTAGCGTCGGCACAGGATACGCAGTATTTT.

The gene calls are TRBV5-1 and TRBJ2-3; TRBD1 is a possible D gene (7 bases). The CDR3 length is 15 residues. Between the trimmed V and J ends, which lost 2 bases and 6 bases, there was a span of 16 bases. Germline V gene sequence: CDR1 SGHRS, CDR2 YFSETQ. CDR3 in amino acids: CASSLLTGEADTQYF. The DNA for the CDR3 is TGCGCCAGCAGCTTATTAACAGGGGAGGCGGATACGCAGTATTTT.

The chain uses TRBV19 and TRBJ1-1, with 9 bases that match TRBD1. There are 14 residues in the CDR3. The V gene's germline CDR1 is LNHDA and CDR2 SQIVND (reference sequence). V shed 4 bases, J shed 4 bases, and the junction held 4 bases outside the gene matches. CDR3 residues: CASSKDRGGTEAFF. The CDR3 DNA is TGTGCCAGTAGTAAGGACAGGGGCGGCACTGAAGCTTTCTTT.

The CDR3 DNA follows: TGCAGCGTTGAGGTAGCGAGCCTTGGCGAGCAGTACTTC. Protein sequence: CSVEVASLGEQYF. The chain uses TRBV29-1 and TRBJ2-7, with TRBD2 as a possible D gene (5 bases). The CDR3 is 13 amino acids. V was clipped by 3 bases and J by 6 bases, with 15 bases between them. Germline CDR1 SQVTM, CDR2 ANQGSEA.

This chain uses TRBV5-6 with TRBJ2-3; D possibly corresponds to TRBD1 (7 bases). The length of the CDR3 is 15 residues. Per germline, CDR1 SGHDT and CDR2 YYEEEE. Trimming cost V 2 bases and J 2 bases, with 12 bases left between them. The CDR3, as DNA: TGTGCCAGCAGCTTTGCGGGACAGTACACAGATACGCAGTATTTT. This sequence encodes CASSFAGQYTDTQYF. Combining the CDR3 with reference TRBV5-6 and TRBJ2-3 gives the whole variable domain DAGVTQSPTHLIKTRGQQVTLRCSPKSGHDTVSWYQQALGQGPQFIFQYYEEEERQRGNFPDRFSGHQFPNYSSELNVNALLLGDSALYLCASSFAGQYTDTQYFGPGTRLTVL.

The genes are TRBV5-1 and TRBJ2-3; 9 bases fit TRBD1. The junction had 12 bases not matched to a gene; V was cut back by 4 bases and J by 3 bases. From germline, CDR1 is SGHRS and CDR2 YFSETQ. The CDR3 is 17 residues long. The CDR3 coding sequence is TGCGCCAGCAGCAACCGGGACAGGGTGGTAAGAACAGATACGCAGTATTTT. Amino acid sequence: CASSNRDRVVRTDTQYF. Filled out from reference TRBV5-1 and TRBJ2-3, the complete variable domain reads KAGVTQTPRYLIKTRGQQVTLSCSPISGHRSVSWYQQTPGQGLQFLFEYFSETQRNKGNFPGRFSGRQFSNSRSEMNVSTLELGDSALYLCASSNRDRVVRTDTQYFGPGTRLTVL.